This paragraph covers one T cell receptor beta chain sequence. Germline assignment: CDR1 ENHRY and CDR2 SYGVKD. The CDR3 runs to 11 residues. Trimming took 7 bases from V and 1 from J, leaving 5 bases between them. Profiling relied on immunoSEQ multiplex PCR, and the TCRdb table lists in-frame clones only, not all of them. The top ten hold about 1% of the sample, which has some 100,000 clones, roughly 90% seen once. This entry belongs to a study of PD-L1 blockade in urothelial cancer. In the study overall: Blood yielded a median of approximately 130,000 T cells per sample.

Time point meaning: pretreatment peripheral blood. Patients' urothelial carcinoma was locally advanced or metastatic. This receptor was obtained from a woman older than 75 with urothelial cancer. Sequencing was performed on PBMCs, taken around atezolizumab (anti-PD-L1) treatment. V gene TRBV10-3 combines with J gene TRBJ2-7, with unresolved D. The CDR3 bases are TGTGCCATCACGAGTTCCTACGAGCAGTACTTC. It specifies CAITSSYEQYF.